What follows are 32 T cell receptor beta chains derived from one specimen sequenced in a study of Ad26.COV2.S vaccination and SARS-CoV-2 variants. Assay used: immunoSEQ multiplex PCR; TCRdb lists only in-frame clones, some missing. The data contain about 400,000 clones, approximately 90% of them singletons. As for treatment: 15 to 20 received Ad26.COV2.S at low or high dose, single or two shots; a few received placebo; per-sample allocation not given. Samples were taken on day 63 after the first vaccine or placebo injection. Material: peripheral blood, obtained in a trial of Ad26.COV2.S vaccine versus placebo. All receptors come from a person between 18 and 65 years old who received the Ad26.COV2.S COVID-19 vaccine or a placebo.

The chain combines TRBV5-8 with TRBJ2-5, with 12 bases aligning to TRBD2. The J segment lost 2 bases and the V segment lost 4 bases, leaving 6 bases of the junction unmatched. Germline CDR1 and CDR2: SGHTS and YDEGEE. The CDR3 sequence is 16 residues long. The CDR3 DNA reads as TGTGCCAGCAGCAAAGGACTAGCGGGGAGGCAAGAGACCCAGTACTTC. Translation gives CASSKGLAGRQETQYF.

The chain carries TRBV12-3 or TRBV12-4 and TRBJ1-5; tentatively, D is TRBD1 (5 bases). The CDR3 has 11 residues. V lost 5 bases to trimming and J lost 11 bases, with 10 bases between them. The CDR3 region has the DNA TGTGCCAGCAGTGACCAGGGAGCCCAGCATTTT. As protein: CASSDQGAQHF.

The rearrangement joins TRBV5-1 to TRBJ2-3; 8 nucleotides line up with TRBD2. Germline V gene sequence: CDR1 SGHRS, CDR2 YFSETQ. V was pared by 3 bases and J by 6 bases, with 15 bases of the junction left unmatched. The CDR3 covers 17 residues. CDR3 in DNA: TGCGCCAGCAGCTGGGCCGGGTCGGGGGGGCCGGTGGATACGCAGTATTTT. Protein: CASSWAGSGGPVDTQYF.

The chain has TRBV5-1 and TRBJ1-2; D remains ambiguous. This CDR3 spans 15 amino acids. The germline V gene encodes CDR1 SGHRS and CDR2 YFSETQ. Trimming removed 0 bases at V and 6 bases at J, with 15 bases between. The CDR3 region has the DNA TGCGCCAGCAGCTTGGGACCACAGTGGCCCCATGGCTACACCTTC. It codes for CASSLGPQWPHGYTF.

The V gene is TRBV7-2, the J gene TRBJ2-1; D possibly corresponds to TRBD2 (5 bases). CDR3 length: 13 residues. V lost 8 bases, J lost 5 bases, and 13 bases lay in between. Germline V lookup: CDR1 SGHTA, CDR2 FQGNSA. The CDR3 here is CASLRAVHNEQFF. CDR3 nucleotide sequence: TGTGCCAGCCTGCGGGCGGTACACAATGAGCAGTTCTTC.

This chain links TRBV12-3 or TRBV12-4 with TRBJ1-2, with TRBD1 as a possible D gene (5 bases). Trimming removed 3 bases from V and 8 bases from J, with 10 bases in between. The CDR3 extends over 12 amino acids. This chain's CDR3 is CASSLRDRGYTF. The CDR3 DNA reads as TGTGCCAGCAGTTTGAGGGACCGAGGCTACACCTTC.

The chain carries TRBV19 and TRBJ2-2; D is uncertain. V gave up 7 bases and J gave up 7 bases, with 7 bases separating them. Germline CDR1 LNHDA, CDR2 SQIVND (reference sequence). This CDR3 has 11 amino acids. CDR3 sequence reads: CASTSGGELFF. The CDR3 DNA reads TGTGCCAGTACGTCCGGCGGGGAGCTGTTTTTT.

This clone was observed a single time. V usage is TRBV5-1 and J usage is TRBJ2-2, with TRBD2 as a possible D gene (5 bases). The length of the CDR3 is 18 residues. Trimming removed 0 bases from V and 8 bases from J, with 23 bases in between. The germline CDR1 and CDR2 sequences are SGHRS and YFSETQ. The DNA of the CDR3 is TGCGCCAGCAGCTTGGCGTGGATTTCCTCTTTTTCGGGAGGGGAGCTGTTTTTT. Translated: CASSLAWISSFSGGELFF.

The chain combines TRBV2 with TRBJ2-5, with unresolved D. Trimming shortened V by 11 bases and J by 5 bases, and 9 bases separated the two germline ends. CDR1 and CDR2 from the germline V gene are SNHLY and FYNNEI. This CDR3 contains 10 residues. CDR3 DNA sequence: TGTGCCCCGGTTGCTGAGACCCAGTACTTC. It translates to CAPVAETQYF.

This sequence joins TRBV4-1 and TRBJ2-1; TRBD2 is a possible D gene (6 bases). V was trimmed by 3 bases and J by 4 bases, leaving 19 bases between them. This CDR3 comprises 17 residues. Germline CDR1 reads MGHRA; CDR2 reads YSYEKL. CDR3 protein: CASSHVRAGQPYNEQFF. The CDR3 nucleotides are TGCGCCAGCAGCCACGTTAGGGCGGGGCAGCCTTACAATGAGCAGTTCTTC.

The V call is TRBV7-9, the J call TRBJ1-1; 9 bases are a match to TRBD1. CDR1 SEHNR and CDR2 FQNEAQ come from the germline V gene (reference sequence). Trimming removed 4 bases from V and 0 bases from J; junction bases left unmatched: 0. This CDR3 spans 14 amino acids. The CDR3 sequence is CASSWTGVNTEAFF. The CDR3 nucleotides read TGTGCCAGCAGCTGGACAGGGGTGAACACTGAAGCTTTCTTT.

The chain uses TRBV9 and TRBJ2-5, with D perhaps TRBD2 (5 bases). The ends were cut back, 4 bases at V and 3 bases at J, with 16 bases in the middle. The CDR3 totals 15 residues. Germline V gene data show CDR1 as SGDLS and CDR2 as YYNGEE. The CDR3 sequence: CASSIGPTGKETQYF. The CDR3 region has the DNA TGTGCCAGCAGCATCGGGCCGACCGGGAAAGAGACCCAGTACTTC.

This chain uses TRBV2 with TRBJ2-3, with 9 bases fitting TRBD2. This CDR3 is 15 amino acids long. Germline V CDR1 and CDR2: SNHLY, FYNNEI. V lost 2 bases and J lost 8; bases outside the gene matches: 8. The CDR3 protein is CASSERSGGLGTQYF. The CDR3 bases are TGTGCCAGCAGTGAACGGAGCGGGGGGCTGGGTACGCAGTATTTT.

The chain is built from TRBV5-4 and TRBJ1-2; D not resolved. Per the germline V gene, CDR1 is SGHNT and CDR2 is YYREEE (reference sequence). Deletions cut 2 bases from V and 6 bases from J, with 8 bases between. CDR3 length equals 12 residues. CDR3 sequence reads: CASSFSQNGYTF. The CDR3 DNA sequence: TGTGCCAGCAGCTTCTCACAGAATGGCTACACCTTC. Drawing the rest from reference TRBV5-4 and TRBJ1-2, the complete variable domain is ETGVTQSPTHLIKTRGQQVTLRCSSQSGHNTVSWYQQALGQGPQFIFQYYREEENGRGNFPPRFSGLQFPNYSSELNVNALELDDSALYLCASSFSQNGYTFGSGTRLTVV.

The table lists this clone with a count of one. The rearrangement uses TRBV6-5 and TRBJ1-1, with D unresolved. The CDR3 runs 15 residues. V lost 2 bases to trimming and J lost 5 bases, with 15 bases between them. Looked up from germline, CDR1 is MNHEY and CDR2 is SVGAGI. The CDR3 here is CASSYVGRISTEAFF. DNA of the CDR3: TGTGCCAGCAGTTACGTAGGGAGGATAAGTACTGAAGCTTTCTTT.

The chain uses TRBV4-3 and TRBJ1-4; D might be TRBD1 (6 bases). Germline V gene lookup returns CDR1 LGHNA and CDR2 YSLEER. Deletions cut 1 base from V and 6 bases from J, with 9 bases between. CDR3 length: 14 amino acids. CDR3 loop: CASSQGAGDEKLFF. The CDR3 nucleotides read TGCGCCAGCAGCCAAGGGGCAGGGGATGAAAAACTGTTTTTT.

The chain employs TRBV4-3 and TRBJ2-2; D is possibly TRBD2 (5 bases). Trimming stripped 1 base from V and 5 bases from J, with 17 bases between. The CDR3 totals 17 residues. Germline CDR1 reads LGHNA; CDR2 reads YSLEER. CDR3 DNA sequence: TGCGCCAGCAGCCAAGTTAGGATACGGGGAAATACCGGGGAGCTGTTTTTT. Translation gives CASSQVRIRGNTGELFF.

The V gene is TRBV7-9, the J gene TRBJ2-1; 11 nucleotides match TRBD2. Germline lookup yields CDR1 SEHNR and CDR2 FQNEAQ (reference sequence). The J segment lost 2 bases and the V segment lost 7 bases, leaving 7 bases of the junction unmatched. CDR3 length equals 16 residues. The CDR3 DNA is TGTGCCAGCAACGTAGCGGGACTAGCGGCCTACAATGAGCAGTTCTTC. Translation: CASNVAGLAAYNEQFF. Using reference TRBV7-9 and TRBJ2-1 for the parts outside the CDR3, the full variable domain is DTGVSQNPRHKITKRGQNVTFRCDPISEHNRLYWYRQTLGQGPEFLTYFQNEAQLEKSRLLSDRFSAERPKGSFSTLEIQRTEQGDSAMYLCASNVAGLAAYNEQFFGPGTRLTVL.

This chain connects TRBV6-2 or TRBV6-3 to TRBJ2-7, with TRBD1 as a possible D gene (5 bases). The germline V gene has CDR1 MNHEY and CDR2 SVGEGT. The V gene lost 2 bases and the J gene lost 5 bases, with 10 bases spanning the gap. The CDR3 is made up of 13 amino acids. The CDR3 sequence: CASSYRGSHEQYF. DNA for the CDR3: TGTGCCAGCAGTTACAGGGGTTCCCACGAGCAGTACTTC.

V gene TRBV24-1 combines with J gene TRBJ2-3, with a weak D call TRBD1 (6 bases). The V gene lost 5 bases and the J gene lost 6 bases, with 8 bases spanning the gap. The CDR3 spans 12 residues. In germline, CDR1 is KGHDR, CDR2 SFDVKD. The chain's CDR3 is CATSVTGDTQYF. The DNA of the CDR3 is TGTGCCACCAGTGTGACAGGCGATACGCAGTATTTT.

The rearrangement joins TRBV28 to TRBJ2-1; 11 nucleotides agree with TRBD1. The germline gives CDR1 MDHEN, CDR2 SYDVKM. V trimming: 4 bases; J trimming: 8 bases; junction bases outside the gene matches: 7. The CDR3 sequence is 15 residues long. The CDR3 bases are TGTGCCAGCAGTTCCTCCGGGACAGGGGGAGATGAGCAGTTCTTC. Its protein is CASSSSGTGGDEQFF.

This chain connects TRBV6-5 to TRBJ2-7; D could derive from TRBD1 or TRBD2 (5 bases each). The CDR3 length is 14 residues. V was trimmed by 5 bases and J by 2 bases, leaving 13 bases between them. Germline CDR1 reads MNHEY; CDR2 reads SVGAGI. The CDR3 reads CASSPLGETYEQYF. DNA of the CDR3: TGTGCCAGCAGTCCTCTGGGGGAAACCTACGAGCAGTACTTC.

The CDR3 spells CASSSTLTYEQYF. As DNA, the CDR3 is TGTGCCAGCAGTTCAACGCTGACCTACGAGCAGTACTTC. The chain carries TRBV12-3 or TRBV12-4 and TRBJ2-7; D is ambiguous. Trimming stripped 4 bases from V and 2 bases from J, with 9 bases between. This CDR3 is 13 amino acids long.

The CDR3 protein is CASSPDRVQGEAFF. The CDR3 DNA sequence: TGTGCCAGCAGCCCAGACAGGGTCCAGGGTGAAGCTTTCTTT. The chain combines TRBV28 with TRBJ1-1; TRBD1 agrees at 7 bases. This CDR3 region has 14 residues. J gave up 7 bases and V 6 bases, and 11 bases lay outside the gene matches. Germline CDR1 reads MDHEN; CDR2 reads SYDVKM.

This clone was recorded once. The chain combines TRBV13 with TRBJ2-7; D not certain. The V end lost 4 bases, the J end lost 3 bases, and 7 bases lay between the germline ends. Germline V lookup: CDR1 PRHDT, CDR2 FYEKMQ (reference sequence). The CDR3 loop spans 12 amino acids. CDR3 amino acids: CASSSQLYEQYF. The CDR3 DNA is TGTGCCAGCAGCTCCCAACTCTACGAGCAGTACTTC.

The chain recombines TRBV19 with TRBJ2-7; 9 bases agree with TRBD1. V lost 3 bases, J lost 6 bases, and 9 bases stayed unmatched. Looked up from germline, CDR1 is LNHDA and CDR2 is SQIVND (reference sequence). The CDR3 has 15 amino acids. Written as DNA, the CDR3 is TGTGCCAGTAGTATGTTGAGACAGGGGGTCGGCGAGCAGTACTTC. Its translation is CASSMLRQGVGEQYF.

This clone was detected only a few times. The rearrangement uses TRBV6-4 and TRBJ2-7; TRBD1 or TRBD2 may be the D gene (6 bases each). The CDR3 covers 17 residues. In germline, CDR1 is MRHNA, CDR2 SNTAGT. The V end lost 4 bases, the J end lost 2 bases, and 21 bases lay between the germline ends. CDR3 sequence (DNA): TGTGCCAGCAGTGGGGACAAGGCCAGCAGGGAGGCCTACGAGCAGTACTTC. Its protein is CASSGDKASREAYEQYF.

The chain has TRBV4-3 and TRBJ1-2; possible D gene TRBD1, 5 bases. The V end was cut by 1 base, the J end by 2 bases, with 8 bases between. The CDR3 covers 14 residues. Germline loops: CDR1 LGHNA, CDR2 YSLEER. The CDR3 protein is CASSQAPGNYGYTF. The CDR3 coding sequence is TGCGCCAGCAGCCAAGCGCCAGGGAACTATGGCTACACCTTC.

CDR3 protein: CASSQTGMNTEAFF. The CDR3 DNA reads TGTGCCAGCAGCCAGACGGGTATGAACACTGAAGCTTTCTTT. The V and J genes are TRBV3-1 (or the pseudogene TRBV3-2) and TRBJ1-1; D ambiguous. The V end lost 3 bases, the J end lost 0 bases, and 8 bases lay between the germline ends. CDR1 and CDR2 from the germline V gene are LGHDT and YNNKEL (reference sequence). The CDR3 has 14 residues.

This chain uses TRBV6-2 or TRBV6-3 with TRBJ1-2; D is unclear. Germline V gene sequence: CDR1 MNHEY, CDR2 SVGEGT. V shed 5 bases and J shed 1 base, with 8 bases lying between them. The CDR3 loop spans 13 amino acids. As DNA, the CDR3 is TGTGCCAGCAGTCGGACCGATAACTATGGCTACACCTTC. It codes for CASSRTDNYGYTF.

The chain links TRBV5-4 to TRBJ1-1; D not resolved. Germline loops: CDR1 SGHNT, CDR2 YYREEE (reference sequence). The CDR3 runs 14 residues. V lost 3 bases and J lost 11, with 20 bases in between. The CDR3 reads CASSSRGDSLGAFF. Written as DNA, the CDR3 is TGTGCCAGCAGCTCCCGGGGAGACTCACTAGGGGCTTTCTTT.

This clone was seen a single time. The V and J genes are TRBV3-1 (or the pseudogene TRBV3-2) and TRBJ2-7; D unclear. CDR1 and CDR2 (germline): LGHDT, YNNKEL (reference sequence). The V end was cut by 0 bases, the J end by 3 bases, with 12 bases between. The CDR3 is 15 residues long. The CDR3 region is CASSQDSVSYYEQYF. The CDR3 DNA follows: TGTGCCAGCAGCCAAGATTCGGTCAGCTACTACGAGCAGTACTTC.